This T cell receptor (beta chain) stems from a study of identical twins. Study conclusions and caveats: Conclusions rested on cross-sectional statistics rather than following the same donors. Within cord blood, abundant beta clonotypes carried fewer insertions, but memory repertoires showed no such trend. Models underestimated TCR alpha sharing (out-of-frame) in monozygotic twins.

TCRdb ran MiXCR on the 5' RACE reads and lists one entry per CDR3 protein. The profile shows under 450,000 distinct CDR3 sequences, around 20% of them singletons. Everyone who donated was a healthy Caucasian. Germline values: CDR1 MNHEY, CDR2 SVGAGI. CDR3 length: 15 residues. V shed 2 bases and J shed 0 bases, with 5 bases lying between them. With regard to this clonotype: As yet, its antigen is unknown.

V and J are TRBV6-5 and TRBJ2-6; D unclear. The specimen sequenced was naive T cells sorted from blood. This receptor was taken from a man aged 45-65 years in good health. The CDR3 region has the DNA TGTGCCAGCAGTTACGCACTCTCTGGGGCCAACGTCCTGACTTTC. Translation gives CASSYALSGANVLTF.